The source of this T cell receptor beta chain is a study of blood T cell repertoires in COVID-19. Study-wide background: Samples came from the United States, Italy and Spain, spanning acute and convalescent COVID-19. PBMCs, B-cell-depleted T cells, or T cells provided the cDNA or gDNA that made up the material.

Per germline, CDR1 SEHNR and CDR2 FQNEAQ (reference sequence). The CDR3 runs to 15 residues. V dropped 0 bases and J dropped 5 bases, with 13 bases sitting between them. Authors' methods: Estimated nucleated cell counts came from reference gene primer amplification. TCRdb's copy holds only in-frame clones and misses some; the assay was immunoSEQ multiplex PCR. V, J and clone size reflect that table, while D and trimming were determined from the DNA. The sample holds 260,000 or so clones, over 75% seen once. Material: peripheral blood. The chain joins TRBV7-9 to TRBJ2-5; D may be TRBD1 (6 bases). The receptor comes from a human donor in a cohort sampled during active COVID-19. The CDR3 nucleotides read TGTGCCAGCAGCTTAGCGGGGGCAGGTCGGGAGACCCAGTACTTC. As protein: CASSLAGAGRETQYF.